The present T cell receptor beta chain was sequenced within a study of T cell changes during pregnancy in multiple sclerosis. This table comes from immunoSEQ multiplex PCR, and its TCRdb copy is limited to in-frame clones, with some not included. The sample shows approximately 12,000 clones, roughly nine tenths of them seen only once. The V gene end was trimmed by 6 bases and the J gene end by 2 bases; junction bases not matched to a gene: 17. Germline V gives CDR1 SGHAT, CDR2 FQNNGV. The CDR3 consists of 18 residues. The chain is built from TRBV11-2 and TRBJ2-3, with 7 bases fitting TRBD2. This specimen consisted of CD8+ T cells from peripheral blood mononuclear cells, obtained in the second trimester of pregnancy. The receptor comes from a female donor in good health, enrolled as a control in a pregnancy study. The CDR3 spells CASRGPLGVSGSTDTQYF. The CDR3 DNA sequence: TGTGCCAGCAGAGGACCCCTCGGAGTTAGCGGGTCCACAGATACGCAGTATTTT.